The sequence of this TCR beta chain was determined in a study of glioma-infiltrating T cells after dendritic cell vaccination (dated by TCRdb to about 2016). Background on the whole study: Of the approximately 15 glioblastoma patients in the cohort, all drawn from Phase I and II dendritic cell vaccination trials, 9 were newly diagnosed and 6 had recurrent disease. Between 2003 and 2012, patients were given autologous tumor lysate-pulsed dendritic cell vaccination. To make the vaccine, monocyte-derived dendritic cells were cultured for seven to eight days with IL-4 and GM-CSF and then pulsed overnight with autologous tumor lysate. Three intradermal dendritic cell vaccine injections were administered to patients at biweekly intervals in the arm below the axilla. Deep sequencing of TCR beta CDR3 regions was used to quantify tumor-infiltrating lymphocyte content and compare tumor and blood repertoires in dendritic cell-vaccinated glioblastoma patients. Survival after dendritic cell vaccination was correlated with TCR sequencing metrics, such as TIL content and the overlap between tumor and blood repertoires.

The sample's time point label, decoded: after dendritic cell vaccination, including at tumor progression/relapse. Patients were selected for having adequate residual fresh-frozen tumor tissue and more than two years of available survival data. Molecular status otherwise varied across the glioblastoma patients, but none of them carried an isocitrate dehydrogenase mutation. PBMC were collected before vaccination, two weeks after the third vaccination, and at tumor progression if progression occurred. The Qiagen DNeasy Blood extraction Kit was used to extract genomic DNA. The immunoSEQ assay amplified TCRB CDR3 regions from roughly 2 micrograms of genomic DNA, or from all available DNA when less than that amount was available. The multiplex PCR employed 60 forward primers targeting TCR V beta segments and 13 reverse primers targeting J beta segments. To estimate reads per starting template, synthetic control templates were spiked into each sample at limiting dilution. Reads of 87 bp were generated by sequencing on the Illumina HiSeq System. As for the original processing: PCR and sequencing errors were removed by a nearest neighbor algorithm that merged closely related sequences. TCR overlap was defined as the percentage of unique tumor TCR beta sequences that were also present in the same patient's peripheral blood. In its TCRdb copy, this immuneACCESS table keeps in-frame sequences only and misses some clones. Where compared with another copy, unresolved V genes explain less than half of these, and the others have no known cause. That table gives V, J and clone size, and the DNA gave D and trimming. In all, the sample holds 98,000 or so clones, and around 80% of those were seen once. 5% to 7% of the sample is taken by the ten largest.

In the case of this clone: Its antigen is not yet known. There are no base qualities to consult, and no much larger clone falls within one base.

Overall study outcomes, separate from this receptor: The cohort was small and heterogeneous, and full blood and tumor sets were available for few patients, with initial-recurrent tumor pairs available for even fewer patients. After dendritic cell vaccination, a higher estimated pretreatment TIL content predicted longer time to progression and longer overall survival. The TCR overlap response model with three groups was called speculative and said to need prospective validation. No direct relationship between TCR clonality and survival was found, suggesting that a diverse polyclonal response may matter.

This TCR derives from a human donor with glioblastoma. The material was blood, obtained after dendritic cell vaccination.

The DNA reads as follows: TGTGCCAGCAGTTACTCCGCCCACTCCAATGAGCAGTTCTTC. The resulting protein is CASSYSAHSNEQFF. Recombination joined TRBV6-6 with TRBJ2-1; no D gene can be assigned with confidence. From the cysteine up to the phenylalanine, the CDR3 has a length of 14 residues. Only the CDR3 region is kept as DNA, spanning 42 bases read in frame from base 1. CDR1 and CDR2, per the germline V gene (reference sequence), are MNHNY and SVGAGI. V loses 0 bases, J loses 6 bases, and the germline ends lie 9 bases apart.